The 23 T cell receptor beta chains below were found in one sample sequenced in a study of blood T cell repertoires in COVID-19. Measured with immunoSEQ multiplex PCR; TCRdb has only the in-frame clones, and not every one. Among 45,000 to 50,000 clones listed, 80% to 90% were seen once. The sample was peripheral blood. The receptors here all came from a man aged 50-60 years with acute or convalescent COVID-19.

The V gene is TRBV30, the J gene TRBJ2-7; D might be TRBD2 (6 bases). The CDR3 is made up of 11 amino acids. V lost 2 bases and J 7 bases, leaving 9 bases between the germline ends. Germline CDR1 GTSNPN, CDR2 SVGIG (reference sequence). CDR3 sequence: CAWSRRGEQYF. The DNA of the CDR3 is TGTGCCTGGAGTAGGCGGGGAGAGCAGTACTTC.

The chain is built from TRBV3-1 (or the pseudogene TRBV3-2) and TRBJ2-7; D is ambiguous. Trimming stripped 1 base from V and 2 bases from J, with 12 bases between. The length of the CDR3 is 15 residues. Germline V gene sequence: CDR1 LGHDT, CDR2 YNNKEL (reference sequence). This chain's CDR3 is CASSQVSGSAYEQYF. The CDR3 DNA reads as TGTGCCAGCAGCCAAGTGTCCGGGTCGGCCTACGAGCAGTACTTC.

The CDR3 loop is CASSVVGTRYYEQYF. In DNA form, the CDR3 reads TGTGCCAGCAGTGTTGTCGGGACTAGATACTACGAGCAGTACTTC. This chain joins TRBV2 and TRBJ2-7; 8 nucleotides align to TRBD2. The ends lost 4 bases at V and 3 bases at J; junction bases unmatched: 8. This CDR3 is 15 amino acids long. Germline assignment: CDR1 SNHLY and CDR2 FYNNEI.

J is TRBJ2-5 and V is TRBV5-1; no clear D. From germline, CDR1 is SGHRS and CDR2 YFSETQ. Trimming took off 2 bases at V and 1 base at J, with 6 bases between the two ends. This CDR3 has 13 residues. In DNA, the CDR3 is TGCGCCAGCAGCTTTGCTAGCCAAGAGACCCAGTACTTC. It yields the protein CASSFASQETQYF.

The CDR3 protein is CASSPYMGQTATSTEQYF. The CDR3 DNA sequence: TGTGCCAGCTCACCATATATGGGACAGACCGCCACCTCGACGGAGCAGTACTTC. The chain recombines TRBV18 with TRBJ2-7, with TRBD1 matching 7 bases. Germline V gene data show CDR1 as KGHSH and CDR2 as LQKENI. The CDR3 length is 18 residues. Unmatched junction bases numbered 20, after V lost 2 bases and J lost 7 bases.

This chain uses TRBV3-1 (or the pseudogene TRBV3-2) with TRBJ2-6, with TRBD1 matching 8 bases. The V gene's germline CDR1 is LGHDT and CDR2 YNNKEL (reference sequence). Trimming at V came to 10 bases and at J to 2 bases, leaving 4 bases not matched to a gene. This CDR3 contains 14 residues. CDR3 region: CATNRGTGANVLTF. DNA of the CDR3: TGTGCCACGAACAGGGGGACTGGGGCCAACGTCCTGACTTTC.

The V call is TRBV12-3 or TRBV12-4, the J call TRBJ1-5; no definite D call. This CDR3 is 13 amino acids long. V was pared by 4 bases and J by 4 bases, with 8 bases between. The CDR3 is CASSSVLNQPQHF. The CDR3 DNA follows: TGTGCCAGCAGTTCCGTCTTGAATCAGCCCCAGCATTTT.

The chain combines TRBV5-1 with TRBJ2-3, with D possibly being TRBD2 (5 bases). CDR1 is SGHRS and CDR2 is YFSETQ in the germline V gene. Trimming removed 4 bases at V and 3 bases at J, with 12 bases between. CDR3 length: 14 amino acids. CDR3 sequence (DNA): TGCGCCAGCAGCCTGGTGAGGGAGACAGATACGCAGTATTTT. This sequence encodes CASSLVRETDTQYF.

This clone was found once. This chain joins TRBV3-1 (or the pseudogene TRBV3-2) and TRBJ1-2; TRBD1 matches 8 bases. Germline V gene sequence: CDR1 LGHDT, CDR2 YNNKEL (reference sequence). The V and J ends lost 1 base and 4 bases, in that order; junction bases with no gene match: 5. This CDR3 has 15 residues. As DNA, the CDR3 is TGTGCCAGCAGCCAAGTGGACAGGGAGGGCTATGGCTACACCTTC. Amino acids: CASSQVDREGYGYTF.

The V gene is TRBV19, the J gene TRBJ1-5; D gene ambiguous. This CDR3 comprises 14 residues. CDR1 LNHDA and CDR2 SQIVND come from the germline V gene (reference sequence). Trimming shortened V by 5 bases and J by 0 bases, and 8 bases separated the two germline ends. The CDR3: CASSFQVSNQPQHF. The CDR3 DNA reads TGTGCCAGTAGTTTCCAGGTTAGCAATCAGCCCCAGCATTTT.

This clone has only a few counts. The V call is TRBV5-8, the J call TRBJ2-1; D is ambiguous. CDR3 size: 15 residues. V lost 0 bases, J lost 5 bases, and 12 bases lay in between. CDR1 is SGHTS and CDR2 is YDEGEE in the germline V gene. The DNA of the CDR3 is TGTGCCAGCAGCTTGGCCGAGACTCGCCACAATGAGCAGTTCTTC. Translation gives CASSLAETRHNEQFF.

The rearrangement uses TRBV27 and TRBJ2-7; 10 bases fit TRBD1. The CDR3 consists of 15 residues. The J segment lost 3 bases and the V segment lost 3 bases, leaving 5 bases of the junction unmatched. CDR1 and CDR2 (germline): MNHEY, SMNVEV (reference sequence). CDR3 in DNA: TGTGCCAGCAGTTTTGTAGGGACAGGGGTCTACGAGCAGTACTTC. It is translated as CASSFVGTGVYEQYF.

The CDR3 DNA reads TGTGCCAGTAACCGCCAGGGGATCCAAACTAATGAAAAACTGTTTTTT. Translating gives CASNRQGIQTNEKLFF. The chain employs TRBV19 and TRBJ1-4, with TRBD1 as a possible D gene (6 bases). Germline V lookup: CDR1 LNHDA, CDR2 SQIVND (reference sequence). V was shortened by 7 bases and J by 1 base, with 16 bases between the two germline ends. CDR3 length equals 16 residues.

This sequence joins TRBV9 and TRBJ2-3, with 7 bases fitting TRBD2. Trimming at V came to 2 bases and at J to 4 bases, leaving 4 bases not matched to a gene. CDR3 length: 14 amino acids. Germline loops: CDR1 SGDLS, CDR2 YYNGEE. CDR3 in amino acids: CASSVFRGADTQYF. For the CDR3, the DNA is TGTGCCAGCAGCGTTTTTCGGGGGGCAGATACGCAGTATTTT.

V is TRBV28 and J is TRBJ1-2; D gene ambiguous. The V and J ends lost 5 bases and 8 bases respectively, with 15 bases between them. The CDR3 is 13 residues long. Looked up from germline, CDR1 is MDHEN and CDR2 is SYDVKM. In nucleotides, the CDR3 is TGTGCCAGCAGTCAGATTCCGGGTAAAGGCTACACCTTC. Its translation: CASSQIPGKGYTF.

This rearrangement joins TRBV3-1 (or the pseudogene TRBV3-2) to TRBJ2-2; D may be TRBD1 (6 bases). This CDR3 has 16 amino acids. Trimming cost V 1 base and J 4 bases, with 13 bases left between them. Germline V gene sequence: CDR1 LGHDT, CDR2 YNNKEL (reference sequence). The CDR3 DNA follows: TGTGCCAGCAGCCAAGGGAGTCAGGGGTCCACCGGGGAGCTGTTTTTT. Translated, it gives CASSQGSQGSTGELFF.

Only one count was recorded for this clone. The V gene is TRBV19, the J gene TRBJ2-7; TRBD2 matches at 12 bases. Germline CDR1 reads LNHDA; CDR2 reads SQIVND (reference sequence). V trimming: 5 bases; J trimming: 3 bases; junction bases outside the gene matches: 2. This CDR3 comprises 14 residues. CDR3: CASSVGLAGYEQYF. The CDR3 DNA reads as TGTGCCAGTAGTGTGGGACTAGCGGGCTACGAGCAGTACTTC.

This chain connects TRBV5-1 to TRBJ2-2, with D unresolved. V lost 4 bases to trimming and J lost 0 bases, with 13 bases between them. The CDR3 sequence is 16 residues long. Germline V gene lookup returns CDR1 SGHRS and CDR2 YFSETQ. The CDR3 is CASSLLAAANTGELFF. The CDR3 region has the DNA TGCGCCAGCAGCCTCTTGGCGGCCGCGAACACCGGGGAGCTGTTTTTT. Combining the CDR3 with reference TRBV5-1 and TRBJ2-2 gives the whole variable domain KAGVTQTPRYLIKTRGQQVTLSCSPISGHRSVSWYQQTPGQGLQFLFEYFSETQRNKGNFPGRFSGRQFSNSRSEMNVSTLELGDSALYLCASSLLAAANTGELFFGEGSRLTVL.

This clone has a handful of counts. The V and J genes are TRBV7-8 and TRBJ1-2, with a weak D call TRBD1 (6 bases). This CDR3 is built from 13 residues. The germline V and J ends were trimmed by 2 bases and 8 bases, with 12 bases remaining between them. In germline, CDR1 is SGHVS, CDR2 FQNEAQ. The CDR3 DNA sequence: TGTGCCAGCAGCTTAAATGCAGGGGTCGGCTACACCTTC. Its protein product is CASSLNAGVGYTF.

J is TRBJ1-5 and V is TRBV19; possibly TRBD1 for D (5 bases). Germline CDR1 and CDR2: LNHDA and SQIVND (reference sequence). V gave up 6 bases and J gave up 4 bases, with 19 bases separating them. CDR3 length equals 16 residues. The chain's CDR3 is CASRPRVGVGNQPQHF. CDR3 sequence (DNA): TGTGCCAGTAGGCCCCGGGTAGGGGTGGGGAATCAGCCCCAGCATTTT.

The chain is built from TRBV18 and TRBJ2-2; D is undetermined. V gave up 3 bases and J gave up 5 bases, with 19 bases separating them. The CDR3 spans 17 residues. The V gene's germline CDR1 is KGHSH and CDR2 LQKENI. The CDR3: CASSPERRPRATGELFF. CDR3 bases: TGTGCCAGCTCACCTGAAAGGCGGCCGCGAGCGACCGGGGAGCTGTTTTTT.

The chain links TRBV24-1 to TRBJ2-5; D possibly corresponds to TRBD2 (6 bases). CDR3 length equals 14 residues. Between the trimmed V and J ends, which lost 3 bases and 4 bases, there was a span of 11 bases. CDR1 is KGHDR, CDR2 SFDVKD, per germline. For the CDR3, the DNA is TGTGCCACCAGTGATACTTTGGGAGGAGAGACCCAGTACTTC. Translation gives CATSDTLGGETQYF.

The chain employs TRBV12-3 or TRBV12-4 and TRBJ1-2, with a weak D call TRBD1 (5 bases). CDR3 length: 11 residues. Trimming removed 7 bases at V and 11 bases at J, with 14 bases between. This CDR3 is CASILQTEYTF. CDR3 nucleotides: TGTGCCAGCATCTTACAGACAGAGTACACCTTC.